Below, 23 T cell receptor beta chains from the same sample are listed, as sequenced in a study of cytomegalovirus exposure and HLA in healthy donors. The PCR used 60 Vbeta and 13 Jbeta primers. Measured with immunoSEQ multiplex PCR; TCRdb has only the in-frame clones, and not every one. The top ten hold 5.5% to 7% of the sample, which has fewer than 130,000 clones, around four fifths seen once. The sample consisted of PBMCs. These receptors were collected from a man aged 30-40 years in good health and CMV-seropositive.

This chain joins TRBV19 and TRBJ2-1, with TRBD1 identical over 9 bases. V lost 9 bases to trimming and J lost 2 bases; unmatched junction nucleotides: 5. Germline V gene lookup returns CDR1 LNHDA and CDR2 SQIVND (reference sequence). The CDR3 extends over 14 amino acids. In DNA, the CDR3 is TGTGCCAGCAATAGACAGGGGGCCTACAATGAGCAGTTCTTC. This translates into CASNRQGAYNEQFF.

V is TRBV28 and J is TRBJ2-1; D is possibly TRBD2 (5 bases). V lost 8 bases and J lost 7, with 18 bases in between. CDR1 and CDR2 from the germline V gene are MDHEN and SYDVKM. This CDR3 is built from 14 residues. The CDR3: CASGIRGGRNEQFF. In DNA form, the CDR3 reads TGTGCCAGCGGTATACGTGGAGGAAGGAATGAGCAGTTCTTC.

V usage is TRBV18 and J usage is TRBJ1-2; tentatively, D is TRBD1 (6 bases). This CDR3 has 16 residues. V lost 5 bases and J 1 base, leaving 17 bases between the germline ends. Germline V gene data show CDR1 as KGHSH and CDR2 as LQKENI. The CDR3 is CASSSGGTFLNYGYTF. CDR3 nucleotides: TGTGCCAGCTCATCCGGGGGGACATTCCTTAACTATGGCTACACCTTC.

V gene TRBV5-1 combines with J gene TRBJ1-6; D may be TRBD1 (6 bases). This CDR3 is 15 amino acids long. Germline V gene lookup returns CDR1 SGHRS and CDR2 YFSETQ. V was pared by 0 bases and J by 10 bases, with 14 bases between. CDR3 amino acids: CASSLGQDGGSPLHF. Here the CDR3 DNA reads TGCGCCAGCAGCTTGGGACAGGATGGGGGATCACCCCTCCACTTT.

The chain recombines TRBV4-2 with TRBJ2-3, with D possibly TRBD1 on 6 matching bases. V gave up 1 base and J gave up 6 bases, with 11 bases separating them. The CDR3 length is 14 residues. Per the germline V gene, CDR1 is LGHNA and CDR2 is YNFKEQ. This chain's CDR3 is CASSQARTVDTQYF. CDR3 DNA: TGTGCCAGCAGCCAAGCCCGGACAGTTGATACGCAGTATTTT.

The chain employs TRBV19 and TRBJ1-2; 7 bases are a match to TRBD1. Germline trimming cut 7 bases from V and 8 bases from J; bases unmatched to any gene: 13. This CDR3 is built from 14 residues. The germline gives CDR1 LNHDA, CDR2 SQIVND (reference sequence). In DNA form, the CDR3 reads TGTGCCAGTAAGCCAGGACAGGTCCTGGGAGGCTACACCTTC. This encodes CASKPGQVLGGYTF.

This CDR3 reads CAIRPDGTGDKTQYF. The CDR3 DNA is TGTGCCATCAGGCCCGATGGGACAGGGGATAAGACCCAGTACTTC. V usage is TRBV10-3 and J usage is TRBJ2-5; 10 bases agree with TRBD1. CDR3 length: 15 residues. Germline loops: CDR1 ENHRY, CDR2 SYGVKD. V lost 6 bases, J lost 6 bases, and 10 bases stayed unmatched.

The rearrangement links TRBV5-4 to TRBJ1-1; a possible D gene is TRBD1 (5 bases). Germline CDR1 SGHNT, CDR2 YYREEE (reference sequence). Trimming cost V 10 bases and J 6 bases, with 7 bases left between them. CDR3 size: 9 residues. CDR3 sequence: CAWGAEAFF. CDR3 in DNA: TGTGCCTGGGGGGCTGAAGCTTTCTTT.

The chain carries TRBV4-1 and TRBJ2-1, with 9 positions matching TRBD2. V trimming: 6 bases; J trimming: 7 bases; junction bases outside the gene matches: 10. This CDR3 contains 15 residues. The germline V gene has CDR1 MGHRA and CDR2 YSYEKL. CDR3 in DNA: TGCGCCAGCAGTCCCACCGGACTAGCGATAAATGAGCAGTTCTTC. Protein product: CASSPTGLAINEQFF.

The chain recombines TRBV6-5 with TRBJ2-7; weak D call: TRBD2 (6 bases). V was shortened by 6 bases and J by 5 bases, with 17 bases between the two germline ends. CDR1 MNHEY and CDR2 SVGAGI come from the germline V gene. The CDR3 extends over 14 amino acids. DNA for the CDR3: TGTGCCAGCAGCTGGTCGGAGGGGCCCGACGAGCAGTACTTC. This sequence encodes CASSWSEGPDEQYF.

The CDR3, as DNA: TGTGCCAGCACTGAGAGTGGGAGTTCAGATACGCAGTATTTT. It encodes CASTESGSSDTQYF. The chain carries TRBV6-1 and TRBJ2-3, with D tentatively TRBD2 (5 bases). Trimming left V 7 bases short and J 4 bases short, with 15 bases between. Germline CDR1 and CDR2: MNHNS and SASEGT. This CDR3 region has 14 residues.

This clone was recorded a few times. The V and J genes are TRBV7-7 and TRBJ2-1, with 7 bases fitting TRBD2. After removal of 2 bases from V and 7 bases from J, the junction contained 2 bases not matched to a gene. Germline V lookup: CDR1 SSHAT, CDR2 FNYEAQ (reference sequence). The CDR3 contains 13 residues. In DNA form, the CDR3 reads TGTGCCAGCAGCTTAAGTAGCGGGAATGAGCAGTTCTTC. Translated, it gives CASSLSSGNEQFF.

The chain links TRBV4-2 to TRBJ2-3; D is possibly TRBD1 (5 bases). Germline CDR1 reads LGHNA; CDR2 reads YNFKEQ. Trimming shortened V by 1 base and J by 3 bases, and 14 bases separated the two germline ends. This CDR3 region has 16 residues. The DNA of the CDR3 is TGTGCCAGCAGCCAAGTTCTGGGCAGGGAAACAGATACGCAGTATTTT. It translates to CASSQVLGRETDTQYF.

Note on this clone: The junction and the germline gene differ at one end; a read error may be behind it. The chain uses TRBV7-9 and TRBJ1-4; D remains ambiguous. This CDR3 is 12 amino acids long. Germline CDR1 SEHNR, CDR2 FQNEAQ (reference sequence). The CDR3 spells CASSTTNEKLFF. CDR3 nucleotides: TGTGCCAGCAGCACAACCAATGAAAAACTGTTTTTT. Using reference TRBV7-9 and TRBJ1-4 for the parts outside the CDR3, the full variable domain is DTGVSQNPRHKITKRGQNVTFRCDPISEHNRLYWYRQTLGQGPEFLTYFQNEAQLEKSRLLSDRFSAERPKGSFSTLEIQRTEQGDSAMYLCASSTTNEKLFFGSGTQLSVL.

The chain is built from TRBV2 and TRBJ2-3; 8 positions match TRBD2. The ends lost 6 bases at V and 5 bases at J; junction bases unmatched: 10. Per germline, CDR1 SNHLY and CDR2 FYNNEI. The CDR3 consists of 15 residues. This chain's CDR3 is CASRTFRGGQDTQYF. CDR3 nucleotides: TGTGCCAGCAGGACTTTTCGGGGGGGGCAAGATACGCAGTATTTT.

The rearrangement links TRBV10-1 to TRBJ2-5; D remains ambiguous. Germline-derived CDR1 and CDR2 are WNHNN and SYGVQD (reference sequence). CDR3 length: 14 residues. Trimming removed 3 bases from V and 9 bases from J, with 17 bases in between. CDR3 protein: CASSDSRRGAAQYF. The CDR3 DNA follows: TGCGCCAGCAGTGACAGCCGGCGCGGCGCTGCCCAGTACTTC.

This sequence joins TRBV4-2 and TRBJ2-1; 7 nucleotides align to TRBD2. The germline gives CDR1 LGHNA, CDR2 YNFKEQ. The CDR3 covers 16 residues. The V gene end was trimmed by 3 bases and the J gene end by 5 bases; junction bases not matched to a gene: 10. The CDR3 nucleotides are TGTGCCAGCAGCCACCTAAGGCGGGGGAGAGACAATGAGCAGTTCTTC. It translates to CASSHLRRGRDNEQFF.

The chain carries TRBV7-9 and TRBJ2-7; 7 bases are shared with TRBD1. CDR3 length equals 14 residues. Germline CDR1 reads SEHNR; CDR2 reads FQNEAQ (reference sequence). V gave up 3 bases and J gave up 5 bases; unmatched junction bases: 7. CDR3 protein: CASSLTGLLDEQYF. The CDR3 DNA sequence: TGTGCCAGCAGCTTGACAGGGTTGTTAGACGAGCAGTACTTC.

The CDR3 reads CASSQQGTGANVLTF. CDR3 in DNA: TGCGCCAGCAGCCAACAGGGGACTGGGGCCAACGTCCTGACTTTC. The V call is TRBV4-1, the J call TRBJ2-6; possible D gene TRBD1, 6 bases. CDR3 size: 15 residues. V was shortened by 2 bases and J by 2 bases, with 7 bases between the two germline ends. The germline V gene encodes CDR1 MGHRA and CDR2 YSYEKL.

This clone has only a few counts. This chain connects TRBV5-4 to TRBJ2-3; D possibly corresponds to TRBD1 (5 bases). CDR1 and CDR2 (germline): SGHNT, YYREEE (reference sequence). CDR3 size: 13 residues. V lost 4 bases and J lost 2, with 8 bases in between. CDR3 region: CASSTDNTDTQYF. Here the CDR3 DNA reads TGTGCCAGCAGCACGGACAACACAGATACGCAGTATTTT.

V and J are TRBV9 and TRBJ1-2; D uncertain. V lost 4 bases and J 8 bases, leaving 12 bases between the germline ends. Germline V CDR1 and CDR2: SGDLS, YYNGEE. The CDR3 loop spans 12 amino acids. The CDR3 region is CASSIDGRGYTF. The CDR3 DNA is TGTGCCAGCAGCATTGACGGGAGAGGCTACACCTTC.

The genes are TRBV9 and TRBJ2-3, with D perhaps matching TRBD2 (5 bases). The CDR3 spans 18 residues. Germline CDR1 is SGDLS and CDR2 is YYNGEE. Trimming stripped 0 bases from V and 2 bases from J, with 19 bases between. As DNA, the CDR3 is TGTGCCAGCAGCGTAGGAGGGTGGCCGTCCTCTACCACAGATACGCAGTATTTT. It translates to CASSVGGWPSSTTDTQYF.

This chain joins TRBV9 and TRBJ2-5; D perhaps matches TRBD1 (6 bases). This CDR3 has 16 amino acids. CDR1 and CDR2 (germline): SGDLS, YYNGEE. Trimming stripped 4 bases from V and 0 bases from J, with 16 bases between. In nucleotides, the CDR3 is TGTGCCAGCAGCCTACTTGACGGACAGTACCAAGAGACCCAGTACTTC. Translated, it gives CASSLLDGQYQETQYF.